Shown below are 2 T cell receptor beta chains from a single sample sequenced in a study of cytomegalovirus exposure and HLA in healthy donors. The PCR had 60 Vbeta and 13 Jbeta primers. Some clones are missing from TCRdb's copy, which holds only in-frame ones; the method was immunoSEQ multiplex PCR. The sample holds under 200,000 clones, roughly 74% seen once. Input material: PBMCs. These receptors came from a male donor in good health and CMV-seronegative.

This rearrangement joins TRBV27 to TRBJ2-7, with D perhaps matching TRBD1 (6 bases). Trimming took 5 bases from V and 3 from J, leaving 14 bases between them. The CDR3 extends over 14 amino acids. CDR1 is MNHEY and CDR2 is SMNVEV in the germline V gene (reference sequence). The DNA of the CDR3 is TGTGCCAGCAGTGATGGACAGATACTCTACGAGCAGTACTTC. This sequence encodes CASSDGQILYEQYF.

The sample holds a few counts of this clone. The CDR3 protein is CASSSRQGPTNEKLFF. The CDR3 coding sequence is TGTGCCAGCAGCTCCAGACAGGGACCAACTAATGAAAAACTGTTTTTT. This chain uses TRBV5-5 with TRBJ1-4, with 7 nucleotides matching TRBD1. The CDR3 totals 16 residues. The trim removed 3 bases at V and 0 bases at J, leaving 5 bases unmatched. Germline V lookup: CDR1 SGHKS, CDR2 YYEKEE (reference sequence).